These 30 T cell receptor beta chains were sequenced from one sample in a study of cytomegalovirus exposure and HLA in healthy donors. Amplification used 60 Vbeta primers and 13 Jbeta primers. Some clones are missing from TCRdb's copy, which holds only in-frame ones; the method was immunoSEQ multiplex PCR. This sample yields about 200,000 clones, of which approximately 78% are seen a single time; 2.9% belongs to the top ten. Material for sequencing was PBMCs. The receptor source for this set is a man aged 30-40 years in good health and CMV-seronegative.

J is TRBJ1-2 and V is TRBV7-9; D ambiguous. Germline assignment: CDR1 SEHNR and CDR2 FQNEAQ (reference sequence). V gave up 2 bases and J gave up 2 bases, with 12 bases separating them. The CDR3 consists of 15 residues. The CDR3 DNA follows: TGTGCCAGCAGCTTACCCAGCGTGAAGAACTATGGCTACACCTTC. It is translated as CASSLPSVKNYGYTF.

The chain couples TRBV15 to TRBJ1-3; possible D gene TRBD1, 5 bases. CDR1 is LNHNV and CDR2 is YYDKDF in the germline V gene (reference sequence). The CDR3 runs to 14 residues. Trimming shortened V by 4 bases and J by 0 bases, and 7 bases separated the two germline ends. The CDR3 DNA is TGTGCCACCAGCAACAGGATCTCTGGAAACACCATATATTTT. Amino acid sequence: CATSNRISGNTIYF.

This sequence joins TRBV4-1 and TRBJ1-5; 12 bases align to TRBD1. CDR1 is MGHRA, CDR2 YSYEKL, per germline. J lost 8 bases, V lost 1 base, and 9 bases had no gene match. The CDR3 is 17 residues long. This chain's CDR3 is CASSQASGTGGPKPQHF. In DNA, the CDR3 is TGCGCCAGCAGCCAAGCTTCCGGGACAGGGGGCCCAAAGCCCCAGCATTTT.

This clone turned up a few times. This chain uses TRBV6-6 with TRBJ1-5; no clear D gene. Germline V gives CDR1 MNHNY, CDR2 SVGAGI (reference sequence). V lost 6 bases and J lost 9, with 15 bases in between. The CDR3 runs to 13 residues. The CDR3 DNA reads TGTGCCAGCAGATCCACCTCCCCAGGGCCCCAGCATTTT. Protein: CASRSTSPGPQHF.

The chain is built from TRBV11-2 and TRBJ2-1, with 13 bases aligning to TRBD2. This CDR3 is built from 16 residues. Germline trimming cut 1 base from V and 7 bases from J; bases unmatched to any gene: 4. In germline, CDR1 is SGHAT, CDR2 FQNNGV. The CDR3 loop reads CASSLALAGGQNEQFF. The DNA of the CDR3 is TGTGCCAGCAGCTTAGCACTAGCGGGGGGGCAAAATGAGCAGTTCTTC. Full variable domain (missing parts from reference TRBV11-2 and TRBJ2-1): EAGVAQSPRYKIIEKRQSVAFWCNPISGHATLYWYQQILGQGPKLLIQFQNNGVVDDSQLPKDRFSAERLKGVDSTLKIQPAKLEDSAVYLCASSLALAGGQNEQFFGPGTRLTVL.

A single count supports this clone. CDR3 DNA sequence: TGTGCCAGCAGTTACTCAGGCAGGGACAATGGCTACACCTTC. As protein: CASSYSGRDNGYTF. The gene calls are TRBV6-5 and TRBJ1-2, with D possibly matching TRBD1 (6 bases). This CDR3 spans 14 amino acids. Between the trimmed V and J ends, which lost 0 bases and 6 bases, there was a span of 11 bases. CDR1 MNHEY and CDR2 SVGAGI come from the germline V gene.

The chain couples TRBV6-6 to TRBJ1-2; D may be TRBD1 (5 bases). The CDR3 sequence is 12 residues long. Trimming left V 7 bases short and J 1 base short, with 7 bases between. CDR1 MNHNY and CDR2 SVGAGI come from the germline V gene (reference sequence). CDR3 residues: CASTQGNYGYTF. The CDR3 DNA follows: TGTGCCAGCACCCAGGGTAACTATGGCTACACCTTC.

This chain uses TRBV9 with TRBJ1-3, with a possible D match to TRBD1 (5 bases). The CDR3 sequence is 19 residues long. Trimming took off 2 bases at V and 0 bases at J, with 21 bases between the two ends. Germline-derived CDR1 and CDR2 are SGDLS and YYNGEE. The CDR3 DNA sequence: TGTGCCAGCAGCGTCGGGGATCCGGGACTGACCTTCTCTGGAAACACCATATATTTT. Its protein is CASSVGDPGLTFSGNTIYF.

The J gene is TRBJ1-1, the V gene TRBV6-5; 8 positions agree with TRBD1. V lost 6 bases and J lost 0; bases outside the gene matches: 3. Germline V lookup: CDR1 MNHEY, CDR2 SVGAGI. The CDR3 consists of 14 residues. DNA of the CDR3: TGTGCCAGCAGATCGGGACAGGTGAACACTGAAGCTTTCTTT. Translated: CASRSGQVNTEAFF.

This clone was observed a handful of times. The CDR3 sequence: CASSLEGGQGTEAFF. The CDR3 nucleotides read TGTGCCAGCAGCTTAGAAGGGGGCCAGGGGACTGAAGCTTTCTTT. The chain has TRBV7-2 and TRBJ1-1; 7 nucleotides line up with TRBD1. The germline gives CDR1 SGHTA, CDR2 FQGNSA. The CDR3 sequence is 15 residues long. V trimming: 1 base; J trimming: 5 bases; junction bases outside the gene matches: 7.

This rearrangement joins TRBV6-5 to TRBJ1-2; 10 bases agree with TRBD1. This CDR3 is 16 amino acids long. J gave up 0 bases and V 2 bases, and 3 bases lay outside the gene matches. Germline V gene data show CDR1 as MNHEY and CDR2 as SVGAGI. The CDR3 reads CASSYDRGPANYGYTF. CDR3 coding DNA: TGTGCCAGCAGTTACGACAGGGGGCCAGCTAACTATGGCTACACCTTC.

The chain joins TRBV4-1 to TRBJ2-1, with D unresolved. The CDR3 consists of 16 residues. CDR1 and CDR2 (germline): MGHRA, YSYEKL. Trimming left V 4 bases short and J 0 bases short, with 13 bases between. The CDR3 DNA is TGCGCCAGCAGCCGAGACCTAAAAAGCTCCTACAATGAGCAGTTCTTC. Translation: CASSRDLKSSYNEQFF.

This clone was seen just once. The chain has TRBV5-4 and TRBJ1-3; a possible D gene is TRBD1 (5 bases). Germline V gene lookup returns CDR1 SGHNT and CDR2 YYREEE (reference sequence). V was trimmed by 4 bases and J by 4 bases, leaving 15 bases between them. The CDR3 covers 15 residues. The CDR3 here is CASSAQGVAGNTIYF. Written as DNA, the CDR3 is TGTGCCAGCAGCGCCCAGGGTGTAGCAGGAAACACCATATATTTT.

CDR3 sequence (DNA): TGTGCAAGTCGCTTACGGACAGGGGGCGGTAATGGCTACACCTTC. As protein: CASRLRTGGGNGYTF. The chain is built from TRBV12-2 and TRBJ1-2; TRBD1 is taken as the D call from the table, unchecked against the DNA. TRBV12-2 is termed a pseudogene. This CDR3 spans 15 amino acids.

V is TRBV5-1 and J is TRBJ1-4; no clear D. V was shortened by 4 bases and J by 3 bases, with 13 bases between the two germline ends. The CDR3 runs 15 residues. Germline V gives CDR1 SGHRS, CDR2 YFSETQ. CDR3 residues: CASSLRGLSNEKLFF. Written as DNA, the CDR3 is TGCGCCAGCAGCCTCCGCGGGCTCTCTAATGAAAAACTGTTTTTT.

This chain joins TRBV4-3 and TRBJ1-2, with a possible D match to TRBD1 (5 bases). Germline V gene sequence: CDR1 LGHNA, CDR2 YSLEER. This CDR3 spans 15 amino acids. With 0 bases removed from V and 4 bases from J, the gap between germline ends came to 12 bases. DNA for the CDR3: TGCGCCAGCAGCCAAGATCAGGGCTCCGTCTATGGCTACACCTTC. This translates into CASSQDQGSVYGYTF.

The CDR3: CASSFGPLGSNEQFF. As DNA, the CDR3 is TGTGCCAGCAGCTTCGGGCCTTTGGGGAGCAATGAGCAGTTCTTC. V and J are TRBV5-6 and TRBJ2-1, with TRBD2 as a possible D gene (5 bases). This CDR3 is built from 15 residues. Trimming removed 2 bases at V and 6 bases at J, with 15 bases between. Germline assignment: CDR1 SGHDT and CDR2 YYEEEE.

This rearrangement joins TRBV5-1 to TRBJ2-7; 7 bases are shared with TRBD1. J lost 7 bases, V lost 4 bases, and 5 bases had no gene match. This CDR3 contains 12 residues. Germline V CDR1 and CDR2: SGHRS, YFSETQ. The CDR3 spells CASSRQGDEQYF. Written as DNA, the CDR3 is TGCGCCAGCAGCAGACAGGGAGATGAGCAGTACTTC.

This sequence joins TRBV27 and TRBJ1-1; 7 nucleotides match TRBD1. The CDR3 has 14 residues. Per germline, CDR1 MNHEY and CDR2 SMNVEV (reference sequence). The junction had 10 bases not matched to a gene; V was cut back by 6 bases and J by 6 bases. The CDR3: CASSLPGGRAEAFF. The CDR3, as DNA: TGTGCCAGCAGCCTCCCAGGGGGTCGAGCTGAAGCTTTCTTT.

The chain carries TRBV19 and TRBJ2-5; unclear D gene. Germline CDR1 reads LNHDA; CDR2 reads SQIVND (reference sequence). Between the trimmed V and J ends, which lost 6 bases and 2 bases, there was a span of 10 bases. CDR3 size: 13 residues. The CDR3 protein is CASSRLPQETQYF. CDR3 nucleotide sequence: TGTGCCAGTAGCAGACTCCCTCAAGAGACCCAGTACTTC.

This CDR3 reads CASSPDKGSFVKLFF. The CDR3 DNA is TGTGCCAGCAGTCCCGACAAAGGGAGCTTTGTAAAACTGTTTTTT. The rearrangement uses TRBV27 and TRBJ1-4; D call uncertain. The length of the CDR3 is 15 residues. Trimming took off 5 bases at V and 10 bases at J, with 20 bases between the two ends. Germline assignment: CDR1 MNHEY and CDR2 SMNVEV (reference sequence).

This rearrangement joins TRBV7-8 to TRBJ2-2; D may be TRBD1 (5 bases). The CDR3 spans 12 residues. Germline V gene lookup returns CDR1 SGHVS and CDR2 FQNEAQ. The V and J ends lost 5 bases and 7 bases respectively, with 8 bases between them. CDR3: CASSQGVGELFF. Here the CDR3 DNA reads TGTGCCAGCAGCCAAGGGGTCGGGGAGCTGTTTTTT.

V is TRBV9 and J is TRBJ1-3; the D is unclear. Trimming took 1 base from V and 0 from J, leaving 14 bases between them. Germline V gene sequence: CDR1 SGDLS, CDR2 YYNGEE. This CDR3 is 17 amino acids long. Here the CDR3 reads CASSVWSGTASGNTIYF. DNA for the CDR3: TGTGCCAGCAGCGTATGGTCAGGAACGGCCTCTGGAAACACCATATATTTT.

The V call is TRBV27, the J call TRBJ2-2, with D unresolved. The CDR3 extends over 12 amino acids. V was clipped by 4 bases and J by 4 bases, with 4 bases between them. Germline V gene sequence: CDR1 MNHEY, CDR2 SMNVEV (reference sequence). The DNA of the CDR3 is TGTGCCAGCAGTTCTCCCACCGGGGAGCTGTTTTTT. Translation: CASSSPTGELFF.

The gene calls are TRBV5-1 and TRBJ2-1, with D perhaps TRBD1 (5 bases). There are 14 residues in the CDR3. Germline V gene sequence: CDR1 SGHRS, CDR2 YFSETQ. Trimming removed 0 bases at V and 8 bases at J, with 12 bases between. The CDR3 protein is CASSLGGREYEQFF. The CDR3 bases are TGCGCCAGCAGCTTGGGGGGCAGGGAATATGAGCAGTTCTTC.

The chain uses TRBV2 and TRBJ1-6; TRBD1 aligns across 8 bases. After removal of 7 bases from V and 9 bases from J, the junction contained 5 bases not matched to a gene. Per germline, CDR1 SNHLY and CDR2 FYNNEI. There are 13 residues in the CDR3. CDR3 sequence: CASKEDRASPLHF. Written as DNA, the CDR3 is TGTGCCAGCAAGGAGGACAGGGCTTCACCCCTCCACTTT.

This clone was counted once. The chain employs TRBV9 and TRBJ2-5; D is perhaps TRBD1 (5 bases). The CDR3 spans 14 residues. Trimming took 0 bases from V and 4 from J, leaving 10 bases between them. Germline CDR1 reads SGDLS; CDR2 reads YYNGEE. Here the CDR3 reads CASSVETGPETQYF. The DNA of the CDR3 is TGTGCCAGCAGCGTAGAAACAGGCCCAGAGACCCAGTACTTC.

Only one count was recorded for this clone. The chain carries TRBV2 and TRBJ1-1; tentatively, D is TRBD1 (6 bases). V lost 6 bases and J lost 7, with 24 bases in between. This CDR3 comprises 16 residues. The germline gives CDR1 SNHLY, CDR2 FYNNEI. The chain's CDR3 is CASSAPGRGADVEAFF. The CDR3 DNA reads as TGTGCCAGCAGCGCGCCCGGCCGGGGGGCCGATGTTGAAGCTTTCTTT. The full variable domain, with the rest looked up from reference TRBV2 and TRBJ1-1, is EPEVTQTPSHQVTQMGQEVILRCVPISNHLYFYWYRQILGQKVEFLVSFYNNEISEKSEIFDDQFSVERPDGSNFTLKIRSTKLEDSAMYFCASSAPGRGADVEAFFGQGTRLTVV.

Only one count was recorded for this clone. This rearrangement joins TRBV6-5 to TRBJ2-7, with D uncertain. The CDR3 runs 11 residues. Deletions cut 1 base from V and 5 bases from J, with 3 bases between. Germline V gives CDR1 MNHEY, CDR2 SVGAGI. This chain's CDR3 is CASSYFDEQYF. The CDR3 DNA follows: TGTGCCAGCAGTTACTTCGACGAGCAGTACTTC.

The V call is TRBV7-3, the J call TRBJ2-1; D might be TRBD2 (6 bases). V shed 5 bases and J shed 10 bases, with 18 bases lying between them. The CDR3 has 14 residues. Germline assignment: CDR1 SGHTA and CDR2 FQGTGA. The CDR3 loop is CASSAGRSYREQFF. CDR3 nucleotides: TGTGCCAGCAGCGCGGGACGGAGCTACAGGGAGCAGTTCTTC.